Listed below are T cell receptor beta chains from one sample, sequenced in a study of blood T cell repertoires in COVID-19. Some clones are missing from TCRdb's copy, which holds only in-frame ones; the method was immunoSEQ multiplex PCR. Of 200,000 to 300,000 clones in the sample, 75% to 85% are singletons; the top ten hold 5.5%. Material for sequencing was peripheral blood. The receptor source for this set is a human donor in a cohort sampled during active COVID-19. CDR3s include the opening cysteine and the closing phenylalanine or tryptophan. D genes are given only for firm matches. The size of a clone is reported for some rows only, either as once, few or many, or as a class for expanded clones.

j_call: TRBJ2-7
d_call: NA
clone_size: NA
v_call: TRBV4-1
cdr3_aa: CASSQESTFYEQYF
cdr3_nt: TGCGCCAGCAGCCAAGAATCCACTTTCTACGAGCAGTACTTC

j_call: TRBJ1-6
d_call: NA
clone_size: few
v_call: TRBV5-4
cdr3_aa: CASRKEGGSTLPLHF
cdr3_nt: TGTGCCAGCAGAAAGGAGGGGGGGTCGACGCTCCCCCTCCACTTT

j_call: TRBJ2-7
d_call: NA
clone_size: NA
v_call: TRBV5-1
cdr3_aa: CASSAFGYEQYF
cdr3_nt: TGCGCCAGCAGCGCATTCGGGTACGAGCAGTACTTC

j_call: TRBJ2-4
d_call: NA
clone_size: NA
v_call: TRBV19
cdr3_aa: CASRPVGGKNIQYF
cdr3_nt: TGTGCCAGTAGGCCGGTTGGGGGGAAAAACATTCAGTACTTC

j_call: TRBJ2-3
d_call: NA
clone_size: NA
v_call: TRBV19
cdr3_aa: CASSAAADTQYF
cdr3_nt: TGTGCCAGTAGTGCGGCAGCGGATACGCAGTATTTT

j_call: TRBJ1-5
d_call: TRBD1
clone_size: NA
v_call: TRBV28
cdr3_aa: CASSPTTGVVNQPQHF
cdr3_nt: TGTGCCAGCAGCCCCACGACAGGGGTGGTCAATCAGCCCCAGCATTTT

j_call: TRBJ1-1
d_call: TRBD1
clone_size: NA
v_call: TRBV5-1
cdr3_aa: CASSLGQGAAIGNTEAFF
cdr3_nt: TGCGCCAGCAGCTTGGGACAGGGGGCTGCAATAGGGAACACTGAAGCTTTCTTT

j_call: TRBJ2-1
d_call: TRBD1
clone_size: NA
v_call: TRBV5-1
cdr3_aa: CASSLQGTSYNEQFF
cdr3_nt: TGCGCCAGCAGCTTACAGGGGACCTCCTACAATGAGCAGTTCTTC

j_call: TRBJ2-7
d_call: TRBD2
clone_size: once
v_call: TRBV18
cdr3_aa: CASPPRGGAYEQYF
cdr3_nt: TGTGCCAGCCCACCACGGGGGGGGGCCTACGAGCAGTACTTC

j_call: TRBJ2-5
d_call: TRBD2
clone_size: NA
v_call: TRBV14
cdr3_aa: CASSRWTSGSLSGETQYF
cdr3_nt: TGTGCCAGCAGCCGCTGGACTAGCGGGAGTTTATCGGGAGAGACCCAGTACTTC

j_call: TRBJ1-1
d_call: NA
clone_size: NA
v_call: TRBV4-1
cdr3_aa: CASSQGGEAFF
cdr3_nt: TGCGCCAGCAGCCAAGGAGGTGAAGCTTTCTTT

j_call: TRBJ2-5
d_call: TRBD2
clone_size: once
v_call: TRBV9
cdr3_aa: CASSVRTSGAKETQYF
cdr3_nt: TGTGCCAGCAGCGTAAGGACTAGCGGGGCCAAAGAGACCCAGTACTTC

j_call: TRBJ2-7
d_call: TRBD1
clone_size: NA
v_call: TRBV6-5
cdr3_aa: CASSNRDRSDEQYF
cdr3_nt: TGTGCCAGCAGCAACCGGGACAGGTCTGACGAGCAGTACTTC

j_call: TRBJ2-3
d_call: TRBD2
clone_size: once
v_call: TRBV4-2
cdr3_aa: CASSPGRGSTDTQYF
cdr3_nt: TGTGCCAGCAGCCCGGGGAGGGGTAGCACAGATACGCAGTATTTT

j_call: TRBJ2-7
d_call: NA
clone_size: NA
v_call: TRBV7-9
cdr3_aa: CASSLQDWEQYF
cdr3_nt: TGTGCCAGCAGCCTCCAGGATTGGGAGCAGTACTTC

j_call: TRBJ2-1
d_call: TRBD1
clone_size: NA
v_call: TRBV19
cdr3_aa: CASRPTGASYNEQFF
cdr3_nt: TGTGCCAGTAGGCCCACAGGGGCATCCTACAATGAGCAGTTCTTC

j_call: TRBJ2-2
d_call: TRBD1
clone_size: NA
v_call: TRBV10-1
cdr3_aa: CASSEMGQGATGELFF
cdr3_nt: TGCGCCAGCAGTGAGATGGGACAGGGGGCCACCGGGGAGCTGTTTTTT

j_call: TRBJ2-3
d_call: NA
clone_size: NA
v_call: TRBV15
cdr3_aa: CATSPRSTDTQYF
cdr3_nt: TGTGCCACCAGCCCTCGGAGCACAGATACGCAGTATTTT

j_call: TRBJ2-4
d_call: NA
clone_size: NA
v_call: TRBV30
cdr3_aa: CAWSVKELAKNIQYF
cdr3_nt: TGTGCCTGGAGTGTGAAAGAACTAGCCAAAAACATTCAGTACTTC

j_call: TRBJ1-2
d_call: NA
clone_size: NA
v_call: TRBV5-6
cdr3_aa: CASSSGPGGYTF
cdr3_nt: TGTGCCAGCAGCTCAGGGCCAGGTGGCTACACCTTC